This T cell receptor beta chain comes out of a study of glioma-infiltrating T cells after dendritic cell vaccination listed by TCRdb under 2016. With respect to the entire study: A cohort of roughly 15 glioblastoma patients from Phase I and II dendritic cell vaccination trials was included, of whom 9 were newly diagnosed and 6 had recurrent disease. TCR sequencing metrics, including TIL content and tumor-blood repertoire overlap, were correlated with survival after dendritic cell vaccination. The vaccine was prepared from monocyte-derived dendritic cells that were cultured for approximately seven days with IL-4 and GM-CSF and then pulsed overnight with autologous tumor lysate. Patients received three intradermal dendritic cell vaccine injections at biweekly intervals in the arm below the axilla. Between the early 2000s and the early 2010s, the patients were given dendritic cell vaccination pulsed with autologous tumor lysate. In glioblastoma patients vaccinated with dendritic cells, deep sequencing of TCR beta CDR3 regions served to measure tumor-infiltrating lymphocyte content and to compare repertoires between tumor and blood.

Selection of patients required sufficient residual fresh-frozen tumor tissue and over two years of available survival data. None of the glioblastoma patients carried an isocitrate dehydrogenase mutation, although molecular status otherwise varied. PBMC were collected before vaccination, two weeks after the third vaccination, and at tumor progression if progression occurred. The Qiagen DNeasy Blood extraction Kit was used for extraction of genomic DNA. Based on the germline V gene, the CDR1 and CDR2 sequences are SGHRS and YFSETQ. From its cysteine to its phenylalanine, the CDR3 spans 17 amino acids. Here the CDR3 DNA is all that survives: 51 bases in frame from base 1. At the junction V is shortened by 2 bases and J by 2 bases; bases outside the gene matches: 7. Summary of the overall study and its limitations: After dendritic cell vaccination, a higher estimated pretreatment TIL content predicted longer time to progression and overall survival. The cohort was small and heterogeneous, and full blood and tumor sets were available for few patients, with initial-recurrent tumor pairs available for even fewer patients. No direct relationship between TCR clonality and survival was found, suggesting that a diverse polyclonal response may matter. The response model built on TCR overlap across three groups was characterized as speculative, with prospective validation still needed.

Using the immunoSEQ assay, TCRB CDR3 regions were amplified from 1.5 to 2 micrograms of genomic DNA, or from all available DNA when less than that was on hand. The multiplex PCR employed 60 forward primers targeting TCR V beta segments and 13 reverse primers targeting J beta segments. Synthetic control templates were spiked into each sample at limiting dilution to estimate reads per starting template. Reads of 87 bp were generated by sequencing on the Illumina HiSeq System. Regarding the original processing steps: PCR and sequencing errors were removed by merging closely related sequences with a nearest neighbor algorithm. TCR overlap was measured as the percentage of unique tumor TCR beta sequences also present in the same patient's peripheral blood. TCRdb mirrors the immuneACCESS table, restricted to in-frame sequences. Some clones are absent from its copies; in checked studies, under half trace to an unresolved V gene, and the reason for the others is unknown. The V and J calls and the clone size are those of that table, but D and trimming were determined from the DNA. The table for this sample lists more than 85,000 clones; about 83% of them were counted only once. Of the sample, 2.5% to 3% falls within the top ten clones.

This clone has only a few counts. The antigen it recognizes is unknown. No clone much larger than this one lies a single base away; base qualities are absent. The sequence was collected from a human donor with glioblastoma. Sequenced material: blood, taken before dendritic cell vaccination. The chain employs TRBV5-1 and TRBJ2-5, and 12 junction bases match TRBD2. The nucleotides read TGCGCCAGCAGCTTCCTGACTAGCGGGGGAGGGCAAGAGACCCAGTACTTC. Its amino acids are CASSFLTSGGGQETQYF.